This TCR beta chain is from a study of cytomegalovirus exposure and HLA in healthy donors. CDR1 and CDR2 (germline): SGHTS, YDEGEE. The CDR3 runs to 13 residues. Trimming removed 0 bases at V and 2 bases at J, with 5 bases between. PCR primers comprised 60 Vbeta and 13 Jbeta primers. Assay: immunoSEQ multiplex PCR; the TCRdb copy retains only in-frame clones and omits some. The sample shows over 150,000 clones, roughly 76% of them seen only once. The sequenced material came from PBMCs. This receptor was identified in a human donor in good health. The chain joins TRBV5-8 to TRBJ1-2; no reliable D call. The CDR3 nucleotides read TGTGCCAGCAGCTTGGATCAGAACTATGGCTACACCTTC. Translated: CASSLDQNYGYTF.